The clone carrying this T cell receptor beta chain was picked up a small number of times. Its antigen remains unknown. The source of the sample is a study of T-cell reconstitution after alpha-beta-depleted transplantation in children. TCRbeta library construction was performed incorporating unique molecular identifiers. MiXCR was run by TCRdb on the PCR reads, yielding one entry per CDR3 protein. The sample has 600,000 to 700,000 distinct CDR3 sequences, over 10% seen once. Study results and caveats: In patients about two months after transplant, alpha-beta T cells reportedly arose from several hundred expanded graft clones. Surviving thymic progenitors and recipient T cells were the source of high TCRbeta diversity at day 60 in some patients. Fresh T-cell production supplied most of the T-cell counts and diversity seen one year after transplant.

The receptor was isolated from a girl aged 2-9 years with congenital amegakaryocytic thrombocytopenia, due to receive a stem cell transplant. Specimen: PBMCs, collected before TCRalphabeta/CD19-depleted stem cell transplant.

This CDR3 is CASSQTWVGTEAFF. Here the CDR3 DNA reads TGTGCCAGCAGCCAGACATGGGTGGGCACTGAAGCTTTCTTT. The rearrangement uses TRBV7-9 and TRBJ1-1; the D is unclear. Looked up from germline, CDR1 is SEHNR and CDR2 is FQNEAQ (reference sequence). The CDR3 loop spans 14 amino acids. Trimming pared 5 bases from V and 4 bases from J, leaving 14 bases between.